This T cell receptor (beta chain) was retrieved from a study of blood T cell repertoires in COVID-19. About the research overall: Sites in the United States, Italy and Spain provided acute and convalescent COVID-19 samples. PBMCs, B-cell-depleted T cells, or T cells provided the cDNA or gDNA that made up the material.

Comment on this clone: The same CDR3 also results from other DNA sequences found in this sample.

Methods used by the authors: Estimation of nucleated cell counts relied on the amplification of reference gene primers. Sequencing used immunoSEQ multiplex PCR; TCRdb keeps in-frame clones, though not all of them. The V and J calls and the clone size are those of that table, but D and trimming were determined from the DNA. The sample holds more than 200,000 clones, about nine tenths seen once. Trimming removed 4 bases from V and 3 bases from J, with 7 bases in between. The V gene's germline CDR1 is SNHLY and CDR2 FYNNEI. This CDR3 has 12 amino acids. V gene TRBV2 combines with J gene TRBJ2-7, with D perhaps TRBD1 (5 bases). Material for sequencing was peripheral blood. This TCR was recovered from a woman aged 55-70 years with acute or convalescent COVID-19. The CDR3 DNA follows: TGTGCCAGCAGTGGGCAGGGCTACGAGCAGTACTTC. This gives the protein CASSGQGYEQYF. Full variable domain (remainder filled in from reference TRBV2 and TRBJ2-7): EPEVTQTPSHQVTQMGQEVILRCVPISNHLYFYWYRQILGQKVEFLVSFYNNEISEKSEIFDDQFSVERPDGSNFTLKIRSTKLEDSAMYFCASSGQGYEQYFGPGTRLTVT.